The rows below give T cell receptor beta chains drawn from one sample of a study of T-cell memory formation after mild COVID-19. TCRdb re-derived calls from the 5' RACE reads in MiXCR, one entry per CDR3 protein. The data show a few hundred thousand distinct CDR3 sequences, with about 17% seen just once and roughly 23% held by the top ten. The sample was PBMCs or a T cell subset sorted from them (not recorded which). The receptor source for this set is a man aged 18 to 29 who had mild COVID-19 (a few samples of this study predate the infection). Cell type and time point are not known. Each CDR3 is given with its conserved first and last residue.

>TRBV5-1|TRBJ1-6
CASSLGATSDSPLHF
>TRBV5-1|TRBJ2-2
CATWGEANTGELFF
>TRBV7-2|TRBJ2-5
CASSPTSGRQETQYF
>TRBV27|TRBJ2-2
CASRLAGGTTNTGELFF
>TRBV12-3/TRBV12-4|TRBJ1-3
CASRMTGPHSGNTIYF
>TRBV20-1|TRBJ2-1
CSATGTGPSEYNEQFF
>TRBV7-2|TRBJ2-1
CASSPYRLAVNNEQFF
>TRBV7-2|TRBJ2-1
CASAKDGSAFSSYNEQFF
>TRBV7-2|TRBJ1-2
CASSLDSGGYTF
>TRBV20-1|TRBJ1-2
CSAREGRREGNYGYTF
>TRBV2|TRBJ2-1
CASSEEIEIYNEQFF
>TRBV6-2/TRBV6-3|TRBJ2-1
CASSFSGGANNEQFF
>TRBV7-2|TRBJ2-1
CASSLAPGSSYNEQFF
>TRBV2|TRBJ2-7
CASSMMSSYEQYF
>TRBV5-1|TRBJ2-1
CASSLEGQGVNEQFF
>TRBV6-1|TRBJ1-2
CASRNRGLGYTF
>TRBV12-3/TRBV12-4|TRBJ2-5
CASSPLWASEQETQYF
>TRBV11-2|TRBJ2-2
CASSWGANTGELFF
>TRBV11-2|TRBJ1-2
CASSLDVGSRGYTF
>TRBV6-6|TRBJ1-5
CASSYEGRGNQPQHF
>TRBV27|TRBJ2-1
CASSLSRGNYNEQFF
>TRBV12-3/TRBV12-4|TRBJ2-5
CASRERGGRETQYF
>TRBV7-9|TRBJ1-4
CASSSIPPGPLEKLFF
>TRBV12-3/TRBV12-4|TRBJ1-2
CASQTQGGGSGYTF
>TRBV5-1|TRBJ2-3
CASRETGMDTDTQYF
>TRBV7-7|TRBJ2-3
CASSLYGGTDTQYF
>TRBV5-5|TRBJ1-6
CASRVAQGELDNSPLHF
>TRBV29-1|TRBJ1-2
CSVAQRHSHGYTF
>TRBV6-5|TRBJ2-3
CASSYMTGSDTQYF
>TRBV12-1|TRBJ1-2
CASRDDQGPGYGYTF
>TRBV24-1|TRBJ1-3
CATSLSGGNTIYF
>TRBV4-1|TRBJ2-7
CASRLRTGGGEQYF
>TRBV6-4|TRBJ2-3
CASSVGTSGSTDTQYF
>TRBV11-2|TRBJ2-1
CASSLSLSNEQFF
>TRBV7-7|TRBJ2-1
CASSRDVSNEQFF
>TRBV7-2|TRBJ1-2
CASSFGRNYGYTF
>TRBV6-2/TRBV6-3|TRBJ2-3
CASSTDRGKSPLATQYF
>TRBV7-6|TRBJ2-1
CASSPGTANEQFF
>TRBV9|TRBJ2-3
CASSSRQGAADTQYF
>TRBV7-9|TRBJ1-1
CASSLASGGQDTEAFF
>TRBV7-8|TRBJ2-2
CASSWDFNHLTGELFF
>TRBV29-1|TRBJ2-5
CSVGGSQYQETQYF
>TRBV5-6|TRBJ1-2
CASSLSAGQNYGYTF
>TRBV6-2/TRBV6-3|TRBJ2-3
CASRDTTDTQYF
>TRBV5-1|TRBJ1-2
CASGDPGNYGYTF
>TRBV9|TRBJ2-3
CASSGTSGLTDTQYF
>TRBV6-6|TRBJ1-4
CASSYRDGEEKLFF